Below, 20 T cell receptor beta chains from the same sample are listed, as sequenced in a study of blood T cell repertoires in COVID-19. Assay: immunoSEQ multiplex PCR; the TCRdb copy retains only in-frame clones and omits some. The sample has 150,000 to 200,000 clones; approximately 90% are singletons. Sequenced: peripheral blood. These receptor sequences come from a man younger than 30 who had recovered from COVID-19.

CDR3 sequence: CSVESGGQETQYF. DNA of the CDR3: TGCAGCGTTGAGTCGGGGGGTCAAGAGACCCAGTACTTC. The V gene is TRBV29-1, the J gene TRBJ2-5; 7 bases are shared with TRBD2. Unmatched junction bases numbered 3, after V lost 3 bases and J lost 2 bases. Germline CDR1 reads SQVTM; CDR2 reads ANQGSEA. The CDR3 runs 13 residues.

The CDR3 nucleotides read TGTGCCAGCAGCACTAGCGGGACTCTGGAGACCCAGTACTTC. It specifies CASSTSGTLETQYF. V and J are TRBV7-2 and TRBJ2-5; 10 bases line up with TRBD2. The germline gives CDR1 SGHTA, CDR2 FQGNSA. The trim removed 5 bases at V and 5 bases at J, leaving 5 bases unmatched. The CDR3 consists of 14 residues.

The CDR3 DNA sequence: TGTGCCAGCAGCCCACAGGGCTATGAGCAGTTCTTC. Amino acids: CASSPQGYEQFF. This chain joins TRBV9 and TRBJ2-1; tentative D call: TRBD1 (6 bases). In germline, CDR1 is SGDLS, CDR2 YYNGEE. The CDR3 has 12 amino acids. Trimming cost V 4 bases and J 8 bases, with 10 bases left between them. Drawing the rest from reference TRBV9 and TRBJ2-1, the complete variable domain is DSGVTQTPKHLITATGQRVTLRCSPRSGDLSVYWYQQSLDQGLQFLIQYYNGEERAKGNILERFSAQQFPDLHSELNLSSLELGDSALYFCASSPQGYEQFFGPGTRLTVL.

This chain links TRBV19 with TRBJ2-3; D is perhaps TRBD2 (5 bases). V dropped 4 bases and J dropped 7 bases, with 15 bases sitting between them. This CDR3 is built from 14 residues. Germline V gives CDR1 LNHDA, CDR2 SQIVND (reference sequence). The CDR3 bases are TGTGCCAGTAGTAATCGGACTTTCGAATATACGCAGTATTTT. This encodes CASSNRTFEYTQYF. Combining the CDR3 with reference TRBV19 and TRBJ2-3 gives the whole variable domain DGGITQSPKYLFRKEGQNVTLSCEQNLNHDAMYWYRQDPGQGLRLIYYSQIVNDFQKGDIAEGYSVSREKKESFPLTVTSAQKNPTAFYLCASSNRTFEYTQYFGPGTRLTVL.

This chain joins TRBV4-1 and TRBJ1-2; perhaps TRBD1 as D (5 bases). This CDR3 has 16 amino acids. Germline loops: CDR1 MGHRA, CDR2 YSYEKL. V gave up 0 bases and J gave up 3 bases, with 14 bases separating them. The DNA of the CDR3 is TGCGCCAGCAGCCAAGACCCGACAGAACCCTACTATGGCTACACCTTC. Translated: CASSQDPTEPYYGYTF.

This chain connects TRBV6-5 to TRBJ2-7; D is undetermined. V lost 2 bases and J 2 bases, leaving 13 bases between the germline ends. This CDR3 has 15 residues. Germline CDR1 reads MNHEY; CDR2 reads SVGAGI. Written as DNA, the CDR3 is TGTGCCAGCAGTTACCGATACGAGACAACCTACGAGCAGTACTTC. Protein sequence: CASSYRYETTYEQYF.

This clone was recorded many times. The chain joins TRBV4-3 to TRBJ1-2; 9 bases fit TRBD1. Germline CDR1 is LGHNA and CDR2 is YSLEER. This CDR3 has 13 residues. V gave up 4 bases and J gave up 10 bases; unmatched junction bases: 7. This CDR3 reads CASSRGDRVDYTF. DNA of the CDR3: TGCGCCAGCAGCCGAGGGGACAGGGTGGACTACACCTTC.

There are a few counts of this clone. The rearrangement joins TRBV2 to TRBJ2-3; 10 bases match TRBD2. CDR1 and CDR2 from the germline V gene are SNHLY and FYNNEI. The CDR3 contains 16 residues. The junction had 7 bases not matched to a gene; V was cut back by 7 bases and J by 0 bases. CDR3 nucleotides: TGTGCCAGCACCAGCGGGAGGGCCCGAAGCACAGATACGCAGTATTTT. Protein: CASTSGRARSTDTQYF. Full variable domain (outside the CDR3, taken from reference TRBV2 and TRBJ2-3): EPEVTQTPSHQVTQMGQEVILRCVPISNHLYFYWYRQILGQKVEFLVSFYNNEISEKSEIFDDQFSVERPDGSNFTLKIRSTKLEDSAMYFCASTSGRARSTDTQYFGPGTRLTVL.

This chain links TRBV30 with TRBJ2-7; 7 bases map to TRBD2. This CDR3 region has 15 residues. Germline CDR1 and CDR2: GTSNPN and SVGIG (reference sequence). Trimming at V came to 4 bases and at J to 2 bases, leaving 11 bases not matched to a gene. In nucleotides, the CDR3 is TGTGCCTGGAACGGGGCGCGGGGGAAGACCTACGAGCAGTACTTC. Protein sequence: CAWNGARGKTYEQYF.

The table lists this clone with a count of one. The genes are TRBV4-1 and TRBJ1-1, with no clear D. V lost 0 bases and J 0 bases, leaving 11 bases between the germline ends. This CDR3 comprises 16 residues. In germline, CDR1 is MGHRA, CDR2 YSYEKL. The CDR3: CASSQDLRSLNTEAFF. The DNA for the CDR3 is TGCGCCAGCAGCCAAGATCTTCGGTCTTTGAACACTGAAGCTTTCTTT.

CDR3: CASSPGGSRQPQHF. The CDR3 DNA reads as TGTGCCAGCAGCCCCGGGGGGTCGAGGCAGCCCCAGCATTTT. The chain recombines TRBV28 with TRBJ1-5; possible D gene TRBD1, 5 bases. V lost 6 bases and J 7 bases, leaving 16 bases between the germline ends. The germline V gene has CDR1 MDHEN and CDR2 SYDVKM. The CDR3 runs to 14 residues.

V usage is TRBV24-1 and J usage is TRBJ2-2; D unresolved. This CDR3 is built from 13 residues. Trimming removed 9 bases from V and 8 bases from J, with 15 bases in between. Germline V CDR1 and CDR2: KGHDR, SFDVKD. The CDR3, as DNA: TGTGCCACCCAACACGGCGGTGCGGGGGAGCTGTTTTTT. Translating gives CATQHGGAGELFF.

The rearrangement joins TRBV21-1 to TRBJ2-7; TRBD2 is the table's D call and was not checked against the DNA. TRBV21-1 is a recognized pseudogene. CDR3 length equals 17 residues. CDR3 residues: CASSKEKIGEGPYEQYF. The CDR3 DNA sequence: TGTGCCAGCAGCAAAGAGAAGATTGGGGAGGGACCCTACGAGCAGTACTTC.

The V call is TRBV7-2, the J call TRBJ2-7; maybe TRBD1 (5 bases). The CDR3 length is 15 residues. Trimming pared 1 base from V and 3 bases from J, leaving 13 bases between. CDR1 and CDR2 (germline): SGHTA, FQGNSA. The CDR3 here is CASSLGGPPIYEQYF. CDR3 DNA: TGTGCCAGCAGCTTAGGGGGCCCGCCAATCTACGAGCAGTACTTC.

This chain joins TRBV7-8 and TRBJ1-1; 8 bases map to TRBD1. The ends lost 4 bases at V and 0 bases at J; junction bases unmatched: 1. CDR1 and CDR2 (germline): SGHVS, FQNEAQ. The CDR3 covers 14 residues. The CDR3 reads CASSSGQVNTEAFF. In DNA, the CDR3 is TGTGCCAGCAGCTCGGGACAGGTGAACACTGAAGCTTTCTTT.

The chain joins TRBV27 to TRBJ1-1; 9 nucleotides match TRBD1. The CDR3 length is 16 residues. V trimming: 3 bases; J trimming: 4 bases; junction bases outside the gene matches: 9. CDR1 and CDR2 (germline): MNHEY, SMNVEV (reference sequence). Here the CDR3 DNA reads TGTGCCAGCAGTTTCCGGACAGGGGTTCTGTTCACTGAAGCTTTCTTT. Protein product: CASSFRTGVLFTEAFF.

This sequence joins TRBV5-4 and TRBJ2-2, with 16 nucleotides matching TRBD2. The CDR3 consists of 19 residues. V lost 5 bases, J lost 1 base, and 8 bases stayed unmatched. Germline CDR1 and CDR2: SGHNT and YYREEE (reference sequence). Written as DNA, the CDR3 is TGTGCCAGCAGTCAACCGGGACTAGCGGGAGGGAAGAACACCGGGGAGCTGTTTTTT. This codes for CASSQPGLAGGKNTGELFF.

This rearrangement joins TRBV7-2 to TRBJ1-1; D is possibly TRBD1 (6 bases). Trimming took off 5 bases at V and 9 bases at J, with 16 bases between the two ends. Germline loops: CDR1 SGHTA, CDR2 FQGNSA. The CDR3 loop spans 13 amino acids. CDR3 nucleotide sequence: TGTGCCAGCAGCAACCGAGCCACAGGGAAAGCTTTCTTT. Protein product: CASSNRATGKAFF.

Note on this clone: The junction departs from germline at one end; a sequencing error may be responsible. V gene TRBV5-1 combines with J gene TRBJ2-1; TRBD2 might be the D (6 bases). CDR1 SGHRS and CDR2 YFSETQ come from the germline V gene. CDR3 size: 14 residues. CDR3 loop: CASRLGLTYNEQFF. Written as DNA, the CDR3 is TGCGCCAGCAGATTGGGACTGACCTACAATGAGCAGTTCTTC.

This sequence joins TRBV6-5 and TRBJ2-7, with 9 positions matching TRBD2. CDR3 length equals 15 residues. J lost 3 bases, V lost 6 bases, and 9 bases had no gene match. The germline V gene encodes CDR1 MNHEY and CDR2 SVGAGI. The CDR3 protein is CASSSFEREVYEQYF. The CDR3 DNA reads as TGTGCCAGCAGCTCTTTCGAGCGGGAGGTCTACGAGCAGTACTTC.